The 32 T cell receptor beta chains given below trace back to one sample, sequenced in a study of shared clonotypes between healthy human individuals. Positive CCR7 selection of CD45RO-negative cells yielded the naive CD8 cells, and terminally differentiated effector memory CD45RA+ cells were excluded. Clones were read by immunoSEQ multiplex PCR, and TCRdb kept only the in-frame ones, dropping some. The sample consists of about 550,000 clones, nearly 97% of them appearing once. The sample taken for sequencing was naive CD8+ T cells sorted from blood. The receptors originated from a woman in her thirties in good health.

The chain uses TRBV2 and TRBJ1-1; possible D gene TRBD1, 5 bases. Trimming took off 6 bases at V and 0 bases at J, with 17 bases between the two ends. Germline V gene data show CDR1 as SNHLY and CDR2 as FYNNEI. The CDR3 has 16 residues. The CDR3 loop is CASRETAGQMNTEAFF. CDR3 nucleotides: TGTGCCAGCAGAGAGACCGCCGGACAAATGAACACTGAAGCTTTCTTT.

The chain links TRBV7-7 to TRBJ1-1; D not certain. This CDR3 is 13 amino acids long. The germline V gene has CDR1 SSHAT and CDR2 FNYEAQ (reference sequence). V was cut by 0 bases and J by 1 base, with 3 bases left in between. DNA for the CDR3: TGTGCCAGCAGCTTAGCTGCGAACACTGAAGCTTTCTTT. Translation gives CASSLAANTEAFF.

The V and J genes are TRBV27 and TRBJ2-3, with 7 bases identical to TRBD2. The CDR3 is 17 residues long. With V trimmed by 1 base and J by 0 bases, 7 bases remained unmatched. Germline assignment: CDR1 MNHEY and CDR2 SMNVEV (reference sequence). The CDR3: CASSLLAGSGSTDTQYF. CDR3 bases: TGTGCCAGCAGTTTATTGGCGGGTAGCGGGAGCACAGATACGCAGTATTTT.

The rearrangement links TRBV30 to TRBJ2-5; tentative D call: TRBD2 (6 bases). Judging by the DNA end, TRBJ2-7 fits better; the J call may be wrong. Germline CDR1 GTSNPN, CDR2 SVGIG (reference sequence). The CDR3 totals 13 residues. CDR3 bases: TGTGCCTTCGAACGGGACTCTGACTACGAGCAGTACTTC. This gives the protein CAFERDSDYEQYF.

The chain links TRBV28 to TRBJ1-3, with TRBD1 as a possible D gene (5 bases). The V end was cut by 6 bases, the J end by 0 bases, with 9 bases between. The germline V gene encodes CDR1 MDHEN and CDR2 SYDVKM. This CDR3 is built from 14 residues. CDR3: CASSTGFSGNTIYF. The CDR3 DNA sequence: TGTGCCAGCAGCACAGGATTCTCTGGAAACACCATATATTTT.

The chain recombines TRBV28 with TRBJ2-3; D gene uncertain. The CDR3 sequence is 18 residues long. V lost 4 bases to trimming and J lost 0 bases, with 20 bases between them. Germline CDR1 and CDR2: MDHEN and SYDVKM. This CDR3 reads CASSSPTLTRASTDTQYF. In DNA, the CDR3 is TGTGCCAGCAGTTCTCCAACACTGACCCGCGCTAGCACAGATACGCAGTATTTT.

V gene TRBV23-1 combines with J gene TRBJ2-3; D may be TRBD1 (6 bases). TRBV23-1 is treated as an ORF (open reading frame) with a function not yet certain. CDR3 length: 15 residues. Trimming shortened V by 6 bases and J by 2 bases, and 15 bases separated the two germline ends. The CDR3 coding sequence is TGCGCCAGCAGGACCCCGGACAGCCACACAGATACGCAGTATTTT. Its translation: CASRTPDSHTDTQYF.

This clone was counted a few times. Other nucleotide sequences in the sample specify the same CDR3. The chain carries TRBV27 and TRBJ2-7; TRBD2 matches at 7 bases. The CDR3 length is 13 residues. Germline V gene lookup returns CDR1 MNHEY and CDR2 SMNVEV (reference sequence). After removal of 3 bases from V and 4 bases from J, the junction contained 3 bases not matched to a gene. CDR3 loop: CASSLGRAYEQYF. For the CDR3, the DNA is TGTGCCAGCAGTTTGGGGAGGGCTTACGAGCAGTACTTC.

This chain joins TRBV6-1 and TRBJ2-7; no clear D gene. Germline V gives CDR1 MNHNS, CDR2 SASEGT. The CDR3 sequence is 13 residues long. The V gene lost 1 base and the J gene lost 4 bases, with 8 bases spanning the gap. The CDR3 region is CASSEGADYEQYF. The CDR3 DNA reads TGTGCCAGCAGTGAAGGTGCAGATTACGAGCAGTACTTC.

The V gene is TRBV4-2, the J gene TRBJ2-5; 9 nucleotides agree with TRBD2. From germline, CDR1 is LGHNA and CDR2 YNFKEQ. V lost 4 bases, J lost 4 bases, and 4 bases stayed unmatched. There are 14 residues in the CDR3. CDR3 nucleotide sequence: TGTGCCAGCAGCCGAATACTAGCGGGAGAGACCCAGTACTTC. Translated, it gives CASSRILAGETQYF.

CDR3 coding DNA: TGTGCCAGCAGCGCCGGACGTTACAATGAGCAGTTCTTC. Amino acids: CASSAGRYNEQFF. The rearrangement uses TRBV7-9 and TRBJ2-1; no firm D call. The V gene's germline CDR1 is SEHNR and CDR2 FQNEAQ (reference sequence). With 5 bases removed from V and 4 bases from J, the gap between germline ends came to 9 bases. This CDR3 has 13 amino acids.

J is TRBJ2-1 and V is TRBV11-3; D might be TRBD2 (6 bases). V was shortened by 1 base and J by 3 bases, with 10 bases between the two germline ends. Germline V gene sequence: CDR1 SGHNT, CDR2 YENEEA. CDR3 length equals 15 residues. The CDR3 coding sequence is TGTGCCAGCAGCTTAGCACTAGCCGGCTACAATGAGCAGTTCTTC. It codes for CASSLALAGYNEQFF.

This chain joins TRBV19 and TRBJ2-7; 9 bases align to TRBD2. Trimming at V came to 4 bases and at J to 3 bases, leaving 13 bases not matched to a gene. This CDR3 spans 17 amino acids. Germline loops: CDR1 LNHDA, CDR2 SQIVND (reference sequence). The chain's CDR3 is CASSTTFSSGEIYEQYF. CDR3 in DNA: TGTGCCAGTAGTACCACCTTTTCTAGCGGGGAGATCTACGAGCAGTACTTC.

The chain recombines TRBV19 with TRBJ2-1; 11 nucleotides agree with TRBD2. The CDR3 runs to 18 residues. The V gene's germline CDR1 is LNHDA and CDR2 SQIVND (reference sequence). The V segment lost 0 bases and the J segment 4 bases; nucleotides outside the gene matches: 8. CDR3 nucleotides: TGTGCCAGTAGTATAGAACCCGAGAGACTAGCGGGATACAATGAGCAGTTCTTC. The encoded protein is CASSIEPERLAGYNEQFF.

The CDR3 nucleotides read TGCGCCAGCAGCTGGGGCCGAGGAGGAGAGACCCAGTACTTC. This translates into CASSWGRGGETQYF. V is TRBV10-2 and J is TRBJ2-5; D possibly matches TRBD1 or TRBD2 (5 bases each). Trimming removed 6 bases at V and 4 bases at J, with 15 bases between. Germline V gene data show CDR1 as WSHSY and CDR2 as SAAADI. The CDR3 consists of 14 residues.

The chain employs TRBV28 and TRBJ1-1; D is undetermined. Germline-derived CDR1 and CDR2 are MDHEN and SYDVKM. Between the trimmed V and J ends, which lost 2 bases and 2 bases, there was a span of 15 bases. This CDR3 is built from 16 residues. The chain's CDR3 is CASSLRTARLNTEAFF. The CDR3 DNA reads TGTGCCAGCAGTTTAAGGACGGCCCGACTCAACACTGAAGCTTTCTTT.

This clone occurred once. Within the sample, other DNA sequences also encode this same CDR3. The V gene is TRBV27, the J gene TRBJ2-1; no firm D call. The CDR3 has 12 residues. The germline V and J ends were trimmed by 5 bases and 2 bases, with 4 bases remaining between them. Looked up from germline, CDR1 is MNHEY and CDR2 is SMNVEV (reference sequence). CDR3 sequence reads: CASSTPYNEQFF. The CDR3 bases are TGTGCCAGCAGTACCCCCTACAATGAGCAGTTCTTC.

This chain connects TRBV6-7 to TRBJ2-1; D not resolved. TRBV6-7 is filed as an ORF, its function uncertain. This CDR3 region has 15 residues. Trimming pared 0 bases from V and 5 bases from J, leaving 11 bases between. CDR3 sequence reads: CASSYSPGWDNEQFF. DNA of the CDR3: TGTGCCAGCAGTTACTCCCCGGGTTGGGACAATGAGCAGTTCTTC.

Points on this clone: At one boundary the junction diverges from the germline segment, which might be a read error. The V call is TRBV5-8, the J call TRBJ2-7; D not resolved. Germline values: CDR1 SGHTS, CDR2 YDEGEE. There are 8 residues in the CDR3. CDR3 sequence: CASRTGNF. As DNA, the CDR3 is TGTGCCAGCAGAACTGGAAACTTC.

The chain recombines TRBV9 with TRBJ1-4; 8 bases line up with TRBD1. The CDR3 sequence is 13 residues long. V was clipped by 3 bases and J by 6 bases; unmatched bases: 1. Germline V gene data show CDR1 as SGDLS and CDR2 as YYNGEE. The CDR3 sequence: CASSAGGDEKLFF. The CDR3 DNA reads TGTGCCAGCAGCGCAGGGGGCGATGAAAAACTGTTTTTT. Together with reference TRBV9 and TRBJ1-4, the CDR3 gives the full variable domain: DSGVTQTPKHLITATGQRVTLRCSPRSGDLSVYWYQQSLDQGLQFLIQYYNGEERAKGNILERFSAQQFPDLHSELNLSSLELGDSALYFCASSAGGDEKLFFGSGTQLSVL.

The V gene is TRBV5-8, the J gene TRBJ1-5, with unresolved D. Germline V gene lookup returns CDR1 SGHTS and CDR2 YDEGEE. V lost 1 base and J lost 4, with 9 bases in between. This CDR3 has 14 residues. The CDR3 nucleotides read TGTGCCAGCAGCTTGACGGGTAATAATCAGCCCCAGCATTTT. Translating gives CASSLTGNNQPQHF.

This rearrangement joins TRBV27 to TRBJ2-7; TRBD1 might be the D (8 bases). Trimming shortened V by 6 bases and J by 7 bases, and 19 bases separated the two germline ends. Germline assignment: CDR1 MNHEY and CDR2 SMNVEV (reference sequence). This CDR3 is built from 14 residues. In DNA form, the CDR3 reads TGTGCCAGCAGAACGACAGGGGCCGGGGGGGAGCAGTACTTC. Its protein product is CASRTTGAGGEQYF.

The chain carries TRBV27 and TRBJ2-1; 8 nucleotides align to TRBD2. CDR3 length: 15 residues. Germline V lookup: CDR1 MNHEY, CDR2 SMNVEV (reference sequence). V lost 4 bases and J lost 7; bases outside the gene matches: 9. In DNA, the CDR3 is TGTGCCAGCAGTTCCACCGGACTAGCAGGGAATGAGCAGTTCTTC. Translation: CASSSTGLAGNEQFF.

This clone was seen a few times. This sequence joins TRBV30 and TRBJ1-1; TRBD1 is a possible D gene (6 bases). Germline-derived CDR1 and CDR2 are GTSNPN and SVGIG (reference sequence). This CDR3 has 13 amino acids. The ends were cut back, 2 bases at V and 6 bases at J, with 13 bases in the middle. This CDR3 is CAWSSGGDAEAFF. The CDR3 DNA reads as TGTGCCTGGAGTTCTGGGGGCGATGCTGAAGCTTTCTTT.

The rearrangement uses TRBV5-1 and TRBJ2-3; 10 nucleotides match TRBD2. The ends lost 2 bases at V and 4 bases at J; junction bases unmatched: 1. Germline V lookup: CDR1 SGHRS, CDR2 YFSETQ. This CDR3 has 14 residues. CDR3 protein: CASSLAGGSDTQYF. The CDR3 region has the DNA TGCGCCAGCAGCTTAGCGGGAGGGTCAGATACGCAGTATTTT.

The chain combines TRBV4-2 with TRBJ2-3; 7 bases are a match to TRBD2. In germline, CDR1 is LGHNA, CDR2 YNFKEQ. Trimming at V came to 0 bases and at J to 4 bases, leaving 10 bases not matched to a gene. This CDR3 contains 17 residues. The CDR3 bases are TGTGCCAGCAGCCAAGAGTCTGGGGGAGGGTTCTCAGATACGCAGTATTTT. This sequence encodes CASSQESGGGFSDTQYF.

The gene calls are TRBV15 and TRBJ1-3; perhaps TRBD1 as D (5 bases). The germline V gene has CDR1 LNHNV and CDR2 YYDKDF (reference sequence). CDR3 length equals 22 residues. Trimming removed 2 bases at V and 0 bases at J, with 29 bases between. The CDR3 region has the DNA TGTGCCACCAGCAGATACCTTGATGGAGGGGTAGGGCCCGGGCGCTCTGGAAACACCATATATTTT. Amino acids: CATSRYLDGGVGPGRSGNTIYF. The whole variable domain, filled in from reference TRBV15 and TRBJ1-3, reads DAMVIQNPRYQVTQFGKPVTLSCSQTLNHNVMYWYQQKSSQAPKLLFHYYDKDFNNEADTPDNFQSRRPNTSFCFLDIRSPGLGDTAMYLCATSRYLDGGVGPGRSGNTIYFGEGSWLTVV.

V gene TRBV13 combines with J gene TRBJ2-2, with a tentative D call TRBD1 (5 bases). This CDR3 is built from 15 residues. CDR1 and CDR2 from the germline V gene are PRHDT and FYEKMQ (reference sequence). Trimming removed 7 bases from V and 7 bases from J, with 19 bases in between. CDR3 DNA sequence: TGTGCCAGCACCCCCCTGGGGCTGGCGGACGGGGAGCTGTTTTTT. Protein: CASTPLGLADGELFF. Filled out from reference TRBV13 and TRBJ2-2, the complete variable domain reads AAGVIQSPRHLIKEKRETATLKCYPIPRHDTVYWYQQGPGQDPQFLISFYEKMQSDKGSIPDRFSAQQFSDYHSELNMSSLELGDSALYFCASTPLGLADGELFFGEGSRLTVL.

The chain recombines TRBV28 with TRBJ1-5; D unresolved. Per germline, CDR1 MDHEN and CDR2 SYDVKM. V was pared by 3 bases and J by 3 bases, with 6 bases between. CDR3 length equals 13 residues. CDR3 protein: CASSFRLNQPQHF. The DNA for the CDR3 is TGTGCCAGCAGTTTCCGGCTCAATCAGCCCCAGCATTTT.

The V gene is TRBV7-8, the J gene TRBJ2-3; D may be TRBD2 (6 bases). V shed 2 bases and J shed 5 bases, with 20 bases lying between them. The CDR3 runs to 17 residues. CDR1 is SGHVS, CDR2 FQNEAQ, per germline. The CDR3 nucleotides are TGTGCCAGCAGCTTAATGAGTCGCGGGACTGTGGTAGATACGCAGTATTTT. This translates into CASSLMSRGTVVDTQYF.

The chain couples TRBV2 to TRBJ1-2, with 7 bases lining up with TRBD1. V lost 8 bases to trimming and J lost 4 bases; unmatched junction nucleotides: 7. CDR3 length equals 13 residues. Germline V gives CDR1 SNHLY, CDR2 FYNNEI. The CDR3 DNA reads as TGTGCCAGCTATCAGGGGGAAGGCTATGGCTACACCTTC. This translates into CASYQGEGYGYTF.

This chain connects TRBV30 to TRBJ2-4; TRBD2 matches 8 bases. The ends lost 0 bases at V and 7 bases at J; junction bases unmatched: 11. Looked up from germline, CDR1 is GTSNPN and CDR2 is SVGIG (reference sequence). The CDR3 is 16 amino acids. CDR3 DNA: TGTGCCTGGAGTGTAGGAGCGGGGGCCCCGGGGAACATTCAGTACTTC. This codes for CAWSVGAGAPGNIQYF. Based on the CDR3 plus reference TRBV30 and TRBJ2-4, the full variable domain is SQTIHQWPATLVQPVGSPLSLECTVEGTSNPNLYWYRQAAGRGLQLLFYSVGIGQISSEVPQNLSASRPQDRQFILSSKKLLLSDSGFYLCAWSVGAGAPGNIQYFGAGTRLSVL.